This T cell receptor (beta chain) was captured in a study of cytotoxic CD8 clonotypes in ibrutinib-treated CLL. The CDR3 runs 17 residues. Germline lookup yields CDR1 SGHNT and CDR2 YYREEE (reference sequence). V shed 1 base and J 5 bases; nucleotides not matched to a gene: 9. TCRdb's copy holds only in-frame clones and misses some; the assay was immunoSEQ multiplex PCR. The table shows 150,000 or so clones, with 70% to 85% occurring only once. The chain couples TRBV5-4 to TRBJ1-4; 9 bases map to TRBD1. The clonotype originates from a human donor with chronic lymphocytic leukemia. The sequences come from PBMCs, collected after 24 months of ibrutinib treatment. The CDR3 DNA follows: TGTGCCAGCAGCTTGACCGGACAGGGGACCATAAATGAAAAACTGTTTTTT. Protein: CASSLTGQGTINEKLFF.